The entry below describes one T cell receptor beta chain. Its antigen is undetermined. V trimming: 7 bases; J trimming: 4 bases; junction bases outside the gene matches: 9. The germline V gene has CDR1 MDHEN and CDR2 SYDVKM. This CDR3 is 14 amino acids long. As for time point: pre-reinfection, 55 to 20 weeks before reinfection detection. Sorted cells were sequenced directly ex vivo without any in vitro expansion. Control naive CD8 T cells came from a couple of donors at all three reinfection time points. The entry originates in a study of memory CD8 T cells in hepatitis C reinfection. On the study more broadly: A couple of donors cleared primary HCV but became chronic after reinfection. Between 55 and 20 weeks before reinfection detection, pre-reinfection samples were drawn. Whole-study findings and limits: Only five donors prevented definitive conclusions about public clonotypes.

Here immunoSEQ multiplex PCR was the method, and the copy in TCRdb shows in-frame clones only, minus some. Among tens of thousands of clones, 89% were seen once, and the ten largest hold about 1%. The sequencing sample was made of naive CD8+ T cells sorted from blood. This clonotype was sampled from a man between 18 and 35 years old with hepatitis C virus infection. The J gene is TRBJ1-2, the V gene TRBV28; 7 positions agree with TRBD1. For the CDR3, the DNA is TGTGCCAGCAACCCAACCGGGACAGCCTATGGCTACACCTTC. Translation gives CASNPTGTAYGYTF.